The rows below give T cell receptor beta chains drawn from one sample of a study of T cell changes during pregnancy in multiple sclerosis. Assay used: immunoSEQ multiplex PCR; TCRdb lists only in-frame clones, some missing. The sample contains fewer than 50,000 clones, roughly 89% of which appear only once. The sequences come from CD4+ T cells from peripheral blood mononuclear cells, collected in the second trimester of pregnancy. The receptor source for this set is a female donor in good health, enrolled as a control in a pregnancy study. Both conserved end residues are part of each CDR3. D genes are given only for firm matches. Clone size is shown for a subset of rows, as once, few, many or a class of expanded clone.

clone_size: NA; d_call: NA; j_call: TRBJ1-2; v_call: TRBV18; cdr3_aa: CASSPTGTGGSYGYTF; cdr3_nt: TGTGCCAGCTCACCGACCGGGACGGGGGGCTCCTATGGCTACACCTTC
clone_size: NA; d_call: TRBD1; j_call: TRBJ2-5; v_call: TRBV7-2; cdr3_aa: CASSLMTGIKETQYF; cdr3_nt: TGTGCCAGCAGCTTGATGACAGGGATAAAAGAGACCCAGTACTTC
clone_size: NA; d_call: NA; j_call: TRBJ1-1; v_call: TRBV11-2; cdr3_aa: CASSLGASLSEAFF; cdr3_nt: TGTGCCAGCAGCTTAGGAGCGAGCTTATCTGAAGCTTTCTTT
clone_size: NA; d_call: NA; j_call: TRBJ1-5; v_call: TRBV19; cdr3_aa: CASTAGTTKGNQPQHF; cdr3_nt: TGTGCCAGTACTGCCGGGACAACAAAGGGCAATCAGCCCCAGCATTTT
clone_size: NA; d_call: TRBD1; j_call: TRBJ1-5; v_call: TRBV30; cdr3_aa: CAWSGGQEGRQPQHF; cdr3_nt: TGTGCCTGGAGTGGAGGACAGGAGGGTCGTCAGCCCCAGCATTTT
clone_size: NA; d_call: TRBD1; j_call: TRBJ1-2; v_call: TRBV7-9; cdr3_aa: CASSPRDRKEEGYGYTF; cdr3_nt: TGTGCCAGCAGCCCCCGGGACAGGAAGGAGGAGGGCTATGGCTACACCTTC
clone_size: NA; d_call: NA; j_call: TRBJ2-7; v_call: TRBV7-2; cdr3_aa: CASSSDRPAYEQYF; cdr3_nt: TGTGCCAGCAGCTCCGACAGACCGGCCTACGAGCAGTACTTC
clone_size: NA; d_call: TRBD2; j_call: TRBJ2-1; v_call: TRBV4-1; cdr3_aa: CASSQERRGGLGEQFF; cdr3_nt: TGCGCCAGCAGCCAAGAGCGGCGGGGGGGCCTTGGTGAGCAGTTCTTC
clone_size: NA; d_call: NA; j_call: TRBJ1-5; v_call: TRBV28; cdr3_aa: CASGGGNQPQHF; cdr3_nt: TGTGCCAGCGGGGGGGGCAATCAGCCCCAGCATTTT
clone_size: NA; d_call: TRBD1; j_call: TRBJ2-6; v_call: TRBV4-2; cdr3_aa: CASSQPTGSSGANVLTF; cdr3_nt: TGTGCCAGCAGCCAACCGACAGGGTCGTCTGGGGCCAACGTCCTGACTTTC
clone_size: NA; d_call: TRBD1; j_call: TRBJ1-1; v_call: TRBV4-3; cdr3_aa: CASSQEARHEGQTNTEAFF; cdr3_nt: TGCGCCAGCAGCCAAGAGGCGCGACATGAGGGACAGACGAACACTGAAGCTTTCTTT
clone_size: NA; d_call: TRBD1; j_call: TRBJ2-7; v_call: TRBV2; cdr3_aa: CASRGGQGASYEQYF; cdr3_nt: TGTGCCAGCAGGGGGGGACAGGGGGCTAGCTACGAGCAGTACTTC
clone_size: NA; d_call: TRBD1; j_call: TRBJ1-1; v_call: TRBV30; cdr3_aa: CAWSGQGGTEAFF; cdr3_nt: TGTGCCTGGAGTGGACAGGGGGGGACTGAAGCTTTCTTT
clone_size: NA; d_call: NA; j_call: TRBJ1-3; v_call: TRBV18; cdr3_aa: CASSPSGSTGNTIYF; cdr3_nt: TGTGCCAGCTCACCATCCGGGTCGACTGGAAACACCATATATTTT
clone_size: NA; d_call: NA; j_call: TRBJ2-1; v_call: TRBV7-3; cdr3_aa: CASSPSRGSNEQFF; cdr3_nt: TGTGCCAGCAGCCCAAGTAGGGGGTCCAATGAGCAGTTCTTC
clone_size: NA; d_call: TRBD1; j_call: TRBJ1-1; v_call: TRBV14; cdr3_aa: CASSRLGQGATTEAFF; cdr3_nt: TGTGCCAGCAGCCGCCTCGGACAGGGGGCGACGACTGAAGCTTTCTTT
clone_size: once; d_call: NA; j_call: TRBJ2-1; v_call: TRBV29-1; cdr3_aa: CSVRGGEQFF; cdr3_nt: TGCAGCGTTAGGGGGGGTGAGCAGTTCTTC
clone_size: NA; d_call: NA; j_call: TRBJ1-5; v_call: TRBV30; cdr3_aa: CAWTRGKDQPQHF; cdr3_nt: TGTGCCTGGACTAGGGGGAAAGATCAGCCCCAGCATTTT
clone_size: NA; d_call: TRBD1; j_call: TRBJ2-5; v_call: TRBV4-1; cdr3_aa: CASSPGQGVKETQYF; cdr3_nt: TGCGCCAGCAGTCCGGGGCAGGGGGTAAAGGAGACCCAGTACTTC
clone_size: NA; d_call: TRBD1; j_call: TRBJ2-5; v_call: TRBV27; cdr3_aa: CASSLLPGTAKETQYF; cdr3_nt: TGTGCCAGCAGTTTACTACCCGGGACAGCCAAAGAGACCCAGTACTTC